Following are 10 T cell receptor beta chains from one sample sequenced in a study of cytomegalovirus exposure and HLA in healthy donors (dated by TCRdb to about 2017). The receptor library was made with the immunoSEQ multiplex PCR assay. A mixture of 60 forward primers for TCR Vbeta segments and 13 reverse primers for TCR Jbeta segments was used in the multiplex PCR. TCRdb retrieved this table from immuneACCESS and kept in-frame rearrangements only. Not all clones are present; in checked studies, unresolved V genes account for under half, and no reason is known for the remainder. The sample data list around 120,000 clones, and roughly 79% of these were observed just once. In total, the top ten clones hold about 1.8% of the sample. The sample taken for sequencing was PBMCs. These receptors came from a woman aged 50 to 60 in good health and CMV-seronegative.

CDR3 loop: CASSTGTSGSYNEQFF. As DNA, the CDR3 is TGTGCCAGCAGCACAGGGACCTCAGGCTCCTACAATGAGCAGTTCTTC. The V gene is TRBV7-9, the J gene TRBJ2-1, with a weak D call TRBD1 (6 bases). V was clipped by 5 bases and J by 0 bases, with 14 bases between them. The CDR3 contains 16 residues. Per the germline V gene, CDR1 is SEHNR and CDR2 is FQNEAQ (reference sequence).

The V gene is TRBV6-5, the J gene TRBJ2-5; D ambiguous. The germline V gene has CDR1 MNHEY and CDR2 SVGAGI. V dropped 2 bases and J dropped 4 bases, with 8 bases sitting between them. The CDR3 loop spans 13 amino acids. The CDR3 DNA reads as TGTGCCAGCAGTTACGCGCCGGGAGAGACCCAGTACTTC. It is translated as CASSYAPGETQYF.

CDR3 region: CASSGDSRYNEQFF. The CDR3, as DNA: TGTGCCAGCAGTGGGGACAGCCGATACAATGAGCAGTTCTTC. The genes are TRBV7-2 and TRBJ2-1; 7 bases align to TRBD1. The CDR3 length is 14 residues. Germline CDR1 reads SGHTA; CDR2 reads FQGNSA. V was clipped by 6 bases and J by 4 bases; unmatched bases: 6.

This chain links TRBV9 with TRBJ2-1; D gene uncertain. V lost 3 bases and J lost 12, with 13 bases in between. The germline V gene has CDR1 SGDLS and CDR2 YYNGEE. CDR3 length: 12 residues. CDR3 bases: TGTGCCAGCAGCGGACCCAGGCTGTGGCAGTTCTTC. This gives the protein CASSGPRLWQFF.

The V call is TRBV7-8, the J call TRBJ2-1; D is uncertain. The CDR3 length is 13 residues. Trimming took 2 bases from V and 6 from J, leaving 8 bases between them. Germline V gives CDR1 SGHVS, CDR2 FQNEAQ. The CDR3 sequence is CASSLFSANEQFF. The CDR3 DNA reads as TGTGCCAGCAGCTTATTCAGCGCCAATGAGCAGTTCTTC. The whole variable domain, remainder taken from reference TRBV7-8 and TRBJ2-1, is GAGVSQSPRYKVAKRGQDVALRCDPISGHVSLFWYQQALGQGPEFLTYFQNEAQLDKSGLPSDRFFAERPEGSVSTLKIQRTQQEDSAVYLCASSLFSANEQFFGPGTRLTVL.

The chain joins TRBV7-9 to TRBJ2-3, with TRBD2 as a possible D gene (6 bases). This CDR3 contains 17 residues. From germline, CDR1 is SEHNR and CDR2 FQNEAQ (reference sequence). Trimming took 5 bases from V and 6 from J, leaving 24 bases between them. The CDR3 sequence is CASSILADVRGSDTQYF. Written as DNA, the CDR3 is TGTGCCAGCAGCATACTAGCCGACGTCAGAGGATCCGATACGCAGTATTTT.

This clone was counted between two and nine times. The rearrangement links TRBV4-1 to TRBJ1-1; D may be TRBD1 (6 bases). The CDR3 is 13 residues long. Germline-derived CDR1 and CDR2 are MGHRA and YSYEKL. The V end was cut by 0 bases, the J end by 9 bases, with 11 bases between. The CDR3, as DNA: TGCGCCAGCAGCCAAGATAGAGACAGGAAAGCTTTCTTT. This translates into CASSQDRDRKAFF.

V gene TRBV15 combines with J gene TRBJ2-7; 9 nucleotides line up with TRBD1. Germline lookup yields CDR1 LNHNV and CDR2 YYDKDF (reference sequence). V shed 5 bases and J 5 bases; nucleotides not matched to a gene: 10. The CDR3 loop spans 15 amino acids. CDR3 sequence reads: CATSGQGQGRHEQYF. The DNA of the CDR3 is TGTGCCACCAGCGGCCAGGGACAGGGTAGACACGAGCAGTACTTC.

The chain is built from TRBV9 and TRBJ2-7; D unclear. The ends were cut back, 2 bases at V and 6 bases at J, with 21 bases in the middle. CDR3 size: 16 residues. The germline CDR1 and CDR2 sequences are SGDLS and YYNGEE. CDR3 protein: CASSVNVISTSSEQYF. The CDR3 region has the DNA TGTGCCAGCAGCGTTAACGTGATTTCCACAAGTTCCGAGCAGTACTTC.

The chain joins TRBV18 to TRBJ1-5, with a possible D match to TRBD1 (6 bases). The V and J ends lost 6 bases and 5 bases respectively, with 11 bases between them. Germline CDR1 is KGHSH and CDR2 is LQKENI. This CDR3 region has 13 residues. CDR3 loop: CASSRTVDQPQHF. The CDR3 nucleotides read TGTGCCAGCTCTAGGACAGTGGATCAGCCCCAGCATTTT. The entire variable domain, with the rest obtained from reference TRBV18 and TRBJ1-5, is as follows: NAGVMQNPRHLVRRRGQEARLRCSPMKGHSHVYWYRQLPEEGLKFMVYLQKENIIDESGMPKERFSAEFPKEGPSILRIQQVVRGDSAAYFCASSRTVDQPQHFGDGTRLSIL.